Shown below are 18 T cell receptor beta chains from a single sample sequenced in a study of Graves' ophthalmopathy and Graves' hyperthyroidism. Beta-chain TCR CDR3 regions were amplified from RNA transcripts. Second-round multiplex PCR came after first-round RT-PCR with HTBI primers. TCRdb reprocessed the multiplex PCR reads via MiXCR and lists one record per CDR3 protein. Of 170,000 or so distinct CDR3 sequences listed, around two fifths are singletons. The sequencing sample was made of peripheral blood. These receptors were collected from a middle-aged woman with Graves' ophthalmopathy.

The sample holds many counts of this clonotype. The chain carries TRBV20-1 and TRBJ2-7; D remains unclear. The V gene lost 1 base and the J gene lost 1 base, with 5 bases spanning the gap. The germline V gene encodes CDR1 DFQATT and CDR2 SNEGSKA (reference sequence). The CDR3 extends over 12 amino acids. Here the CDR3 DNA reads TGCAGTGCTAGAGCTGGGTCCTACGAGCAGTACTTC. Its protein is CSARAGSYEQYF.

In its sample, this clonotype was seen many times. The CDR3 loop is CAISGTAQLGYTF. CDR3 sequence (DNA): TGTGCCATCAGCGGGACCGCGCAGCTCGGCTACACCTTC. The chain joins TRBV10-3 to TRBJ1-2; the D gene is possibly TRBD1 (5 bases). This CDR3 region has 13 residues. In germline, CDR1 is ENHRY, CDR2 SYGVKD. Trimming shortened V by 6 bases and J by 8 bases, and 16 bases separated the two germline ends.

This clonotype was observed many times. The rearrangement joins TRBV12-3 or TRBV12-4 to TRBJ2-6, with D perhaps TRBD1 (6 bases). The V and J ends lost 3 bases and 4 bases respectively, with 10 bases between them. The CDR3 spans 15 residues. The CDR3: CASSFYRAGANVLTF. CDR3 nucleotide sequence: TGTGCCAGCAGTTTCTACAGGGCCGGGGCCAACGTCCTGACTTTC.

The rearrangement links TRBV11-2 to TRBJ2-7; D tentatively fits TRBD1 or TRBD2 (5 bases each). The CDR3 loop spans 17 amino acids. Trimming cost V 5 bases and J 2 bases, with 22 bases left between them. Germline assignment: CDR1 SGHAT and CDR2 FQNNGV. The DNA for the CDR3 is TGTGCCAGCAGCCCACCCAGTTCAGGGTCGGGACCCTACGAGCAGTACTTC. This translates into CASSPPSSGSGPYEQYF.

This clonotype was detected ten times or more. V usage is TRBV12-3 or TRBV12-4 and J usage is TRBJ2-2, with a tentative D call TRBD1 (6 bases). This CDR3 spans 15 amino acids. V was trimmed by 6 bases and J by 1 base, leaving 12 bases between them. CDR3 DNA sequence: TGTGCCAGCAGAAGCCGGGACAAGAACACCGGGGAGCTGTTTTTT. Amino acid sequence: CASRSRDKNTGELFF.

This clonotype was counted at least ten times. The rearrangement joins TRBV7-9 to TRBJ1-1; 10 bases line up with TRBD1. Germline V gene data show CDR1 as SEHNR and CDR2 as FQNEAQ (reference sequence). The CDR3 spans 17 residues. With 6 bases clipped from V and 4 bases from J, the junction kept 14 bases outside the gene matches. CDR3: CASSGWGQGMGGTEAFF. The CDR3 DNA is TGTGCCAGCAGTGGATGGGGACAGGGGATGGGTGGCACTGAAGCTTTCTTT.

The chain couples TRBV12-3 or TRBV12-4 to TRBJ1-2, with 7 bases matching TRBD1. The CDR3 is 15 amino acids. V lost 3 bases and J lost 6; bases outside the gene matches: 10. The chain's CDR3 is CASSLLGEGGNGYTF. CDR3 nucleotides: TGTGCCAGCAGTTTGTTGGGGGAAGGGGGCAATGGCTACACCTTC.

Many counts were recorded for this clonotype. The rearrangement joins TRBV29-1 to TRBJ1-3; D is perhaps TRBD1 (6 bases). CDR3 length: 13 amino acids. Germline V gene data show CDR1 as SQVTM and CDR2 as ANQGSEA. The V end lost 7 bases, the J end lost 1 base, and 11 bases lay between the germline ends. The CDR3 nucleotides read TGCAGCGCTCGGCAGGGGTCTGGAAACACCATATATTTT. Its protein is CSARQGSGNTIYF.

This clonotype was seen ten or more times. This rearrangement joins TRBV28 to TRBJ2-7; D remains ambiguous. The CDR3 has 12 amino acids. Germline loops: CDR1 MDHEN, CDR2 SYDVKM. Trimming cost V 1 base and J 7 bases, with 8 bases left between them. CDR3 residues: CASSLFSLEQYF. The CDR3 DNA sequence: TGTGCCAGCAGTTTATTCTCGTTGGAGCAGTACTTC. Full variable domain (outside the CDR3, taken from reference TRBV28 and TRBJ2-7): DVKVTQSSRYLVKRTGEKVFLECVQDMDHENMFWYRQDPGLGLRLIYFSYDVKMKEKGDIPEGYSVSREKKERFSLILESASTNQTSMYLCASSLFSLEQYFGPGTRLTVT.

The chain is built from TRBV6-1 and TRBJ1-5; 7 bases fit TRBD1. Germline values: CDR1 MNHNS, CDR2 SASEGT. This CDR3 spans 13 amino acids. With V trimmed by 7 bases and J by 3 bases, 3 bases remained unmatched. The CDR3 protein is CASIQGPNQPQHF. DNA for the CDR3: TGTGCCAGCATACAGGGGCCCAATCAGCCCCAGCATTTT.

This clonotype was counted at least ten times. V and J are TRBV12-3 or TRBV12-4 and TRBJ1-1, with D tentatively TRBD1 (5 bases). V was clipped by 5 bases and J by 0 bases, with 10 bases between them. The CDR3 is 14 amino acids. The CDR3 sequence: CASSGGDMNTEAFF. The CDR3 DNA reads TGTGCCAGCAGTGGGGGGGATATGAACACTGAAGCTTTCTTT.

This clonotype showed up many times. V is TRBV5-4 and J is TRBJ1-1; D is perhaps TRBD1 (5 bases). V was clipped by 7 bases and J by 0 bases, with 10 bases between them. This CDR3 is 13 amino acids long. CDR1 and CDR2 (germline): SGHNT, YYREEE (reference sequence). CDR3 region: CASGQGMNTEAFF. The CDR3 DNA follows: TGTGCCAGCGGGCAGGGCATGAACACTGAAGCTTTCTTT.

The CDR3 DNA sequence: TGTGCCAGTAGTCCGCCCCGAAGGATCTCTGGAAACACCATATATTTT. It yields the protein CASSPPRRISGNTIYF. J is TRBJ1-3 and V is TRBV19; D unclear. Between the trimmed V and J ends, which lost 5 bases and 0 bases, there was a span of 14 bases. Per the germline V gene, CDR1 is LNHDA and CDR2 is SQIVND (reference sequence). This CDR3 comprises 16 residues.

The J gene is TRBJ1-2, the V gene TRBV6-5; D gene uncertain. V was pared by 0 bases and J by 2 bases, with 7 bases between. The CDR3 runs to 14 residues. From germline, CDR1 is MNHEY and CDR2 SVGAGI. The CDR3 region has the DNA TGTGCCAGCAGTTACTCGGGTGCAAACTATGGCTACACCTTC. Translation gives CASSYSGANYGYTF.

This clonotype was found many times. The rearrangement uses TRBV6-1 and TRBJ1-1; 9 bases align to TRBD1. This CDR3 region has 15 residues. V dropped 9 bases and J dropped 0; count of bases not matched to a gene: 8. Germline CDR1 reads MNHNS; CDR2 reads SASEGT. CDR3 in amino acids: CASRDRVSMNTEAFF. CDR3 sequence (DNA): TGTGCCAGTAGGGACAGGGTTTCAATGAACACTGAAGCTTTCTTT.

The chain recombines TRBV6-1 with TRBJ2-7; 12 bases line up with TRBD1. This CDR3 comprises 15 residues. Per the germline V gene, CDR1 is MNHNS and CDR2 is SASEGT. Trimming cost V 6 bases and J 2 bases; bases outside gene matches: 5. The CDR3 bases are TGTGCCAGCAGGCCGGGACAGGGGGCGACCTACGAGCAGTACTTC. Its protein product is CASRPGQGATYEQYF.

This clonotype was detected only once. J is TRBJ2-5 and V is TRBV20-1; 7 bases are shared with TRBD2. CDR3 length: 12 amino acids. Per the germline V gene, CDR1 is DFQATT and CDR2 is SNEGSKA (reference sequence). The J segment lost 3 bases and the V segment lost 5 bases, leaving 3 bases of the junction unmatched. The CDR3 here is CSAGGTKETQYF. In DNA, the CDR3 is TGCAGTGCTGGCGGGACTAAAGAGACCCAGTACTTC.

On this clonotype itself: A much larger clonotype is one base distant, so this may be a read error. V is TRBV9 and J is TRBJ1-5; 8 bases match TRBD1. CDR1 SGDLS and CDR2 YYNGEE come from the germline V gene. The CDR3 spans 15 residues. This CDR3 is CASSANRDRNRPQHF. CDR3 nucleotides: TGTGCCAGCAGCGCAAACCGGGACAGGAATCGGCCCCAGCATTTT.